This T cell receptor (beta chain) was identified during a study of blood T cells in healthy people across ages. Trimming pared 3 bases from V and 5 bases from J, leaving 10 bases between. Germline CDR1 reads SNHLY; CDR2 reads FYNNEI. The CDR3 loop spans 13 amino acids. This clonotype was seen a handful of times. The antigen remains undetermined. Then a second PCR, running about 7 to 11 cycles, was carried out with a sample-barcoded 5' primer and a J-beta primer mix. Template switching added a 12-random-nucleotide identifier to every cDNA molecule. TCRdb used MiXCR to reprocess the 5' RACE reads, holding one entry per CDR3 protein. The sample contains around 800,000 distinct CDR3 sequences, more than 25% of which appear only once. Study results and limitations: Researchers deemed the diversity estimates from one million T cells underestimates. The CMV status of each donor remained undetermined, and this could have confounded shifts in expanded clonotypes. Naive CD4+ cells and diversity were both higher in long-lived donors than in aged donors.

These same records also appear under a second study, on T cells of mothers and their children.

The sequenced sample was blood. This chain connects TRBV2 to TRBJ2-5, with D possibly being TRBD1 or TRBD2 (6 bases each). The TCR sequence derives from a boy aged 5-17 years in good health. The CDR3 DNA sequence: TGTGCCAGCAGTGATACGGGGGCTGAGACCCAGTACTTC. It is translated as CASSDTGAETQYF.